The 15 T cell receptor beta chains below come from one sample, sequenced in a study of neurological immune-mediated disorders. TCRdb processed the 5' RACE reads anew with MiXCR; each CDR3 protein has one entry. The sample contains some 66,000 distinct CDR3 sequences, over 4% of which appear only once. Sequenced: PBMCs. These receptor sequences come from a man in his forties or fifties with multiple sclerosis.

This clonotype was seen repeatedly, ten times or more. This rearrangement joins TRBV20-1 to TRBJ2-2; D is undetermined. This CDR3 comprises 13 residues. Trimming stripped 7 bases from V and 0 bases from J, with 9 bases between. In germline, CDR1 is DFQATT, CDR2 SNEGSKA (reference sequence). The CDR3: CSGSGANTGELFF. CDR3 sequence (DNA): TGCAGTGGAAGTGGCGCGAACACCGGGGAGCTGTTTTTT.

This clonotype came up many times. This rearrangement joins TRBV4-2 to TRBJ2-1; D is uncertain. V dropped 1 base and J dropped 0 bases, with 7 bases sitting between them. The germline gives CDR1 LGHNA, CDR2 YNFKEQ. This CDR3 comprises 15 residues. For the CDR3, the DNA is TGTGCCAGCAGCCAAGGACGGAGCTCCTACAATGAGCAGTTCTTC. It translates to CASSQGRSSYNEQFF.

This clonotype was detected many times. The rearrangement uses TRBV20-1 and TRBJ2-7; possibly TRBD1 or TRBD2 for D (5 bases each). The CDR3 has 13 residues. Trimming pared 2 bases from V and 3 bases from J, leaving 11 bases between. Germline CDR1 and CDR2: DFQATT and SNEGSKA (reference sequence). CDR3 amino acids: CSARWGFSYEQYF. The CDR3, as DNA: TGCAGTGCTAGATGGGGGTTCAGCTACGAGCAGTACTTC.

There are a few counts of this clonotype. The V call is TRBV4-2, the J call TRBJ2-5; possibly TRBD2 for D (5 bases). V was pared by 0 bases and J by 5 bases, with 13 bases between. CDR3 length: 15 amino acids. The V gene's germline CDR1 is LGHNA and CDR2 YNFKEQ. The CDR3 DNA follows: TGTGCCAGCAGCCAAGATGGGAGAATAGCGGAGACCCAGTACTTC. Its protein product is CASSQDGRIAETQYF.

This clonotype was seen at least ten times. The chain links TRBV20-1 to TRBJ1-2, with 9 positions matching TRBD1. V lost 5 bases to trimming and J lost 6 bases; unmatched junction nucleotides: 7. The length of the CDR3 is 13 residues. Germline V gene data show CDR1 as DFQATT and CDR2 as SNEGSKA (reference sequence). The CDR3 sequence: CSAQAGQGHGYTF. DNA of the CDR3: TGCAGTGCTCAGGCGGGACAGGGCCATGGCTACACCTTC.

This clonotype occurred a few times. This chain links TRBV27 with TRBJ2-3; TRBD1 is a possible D gene (5 bases). Germline-derived CDR1 and CDR2 are MNHEY and SMNVEV (reference sequence). The CDR3 length is 17 residues. Trimming removed 4 bases from V and 1 base from J, with 18 bases in between. The DNA for the CDR3 is TGTGCCAGCAGTTCCCTTTCGACTGGGGCGGGCACAGATACGCAGTATTTT. Amino acid sequence: CASSSLSTGAGTDTQYF.

This clonotype was found many times. The chain joins TRBV5-5 to TRBJ2-3, with D possibly matching TRBD2 (6 bases). Trimming took off 5 bases at V and 2 bases at J, with 15 bases between the two ends. There are 15 residues in the CDR3. From germline, CDR1 is SGHKS and CDR2 YYEKEE (reference sequence). CDR3 in amino acids: CASRWGLDYTDTQYF. The CDR3 region has the DNA TGTGCCAGCAGATGGGGACTCGATTACACAGATACGCAGTATTTT.

There are many counts of this clonotype. The V and J genes are TRBV7-9 and TRBJ2-7, with D uncertain. Germline V gene lookup returns CDR1 SEHNR and CDR2 FQNEAQ (reference sequence). V gave up 4 bases and J gave up 10 bases, with 11 bases separating them. This CDR3 comprises 11 residues. The CDR3 sequence is CASSSHSLQYV. CDR3 in DNA: TGTGCCAGCAGCTCCCATAGCCTTCAGTACGTC.

This clonotype was recorded many times. One base away lies a much larger clone, so this may be a sequencing read error. The chain combines TRBV9 with TRBJ1-1; no definite D call. The V end was cut by 4 bases, the J end by 0 bases, with 10 bases between. The CDR3 spans 14 residues. Per the germline V gene, CDR1 is SGDLS and CDR2 is YYNGEE. CDR3 region: CASSPGKVNTEAFF. The DNA of the CDR3 is TGTGCCAGCAGCCCAGGAAAGGTGAACACTGAAGCTTTCTTT. The full variable domain, in which reference TRBV9 and TRBJ1-1 provide the parts outside the CDR3, is DSGVTQTPKHLITATGQRVTLRCSPRSGDLSVYWYQQSLDQGLQFLIQYYNGEERAKGNILERFSAQQFPDLHSELNLSSLELGDSALYFCASSPGKVNTEAFFGQGTRLTVV.

Ten or more counts support this clonotype. The V and J genes are TRBV6-5 and TRBJ2-5, with 7 nucleotides matching TRBD1. V lost 0 bases, J lost 3 bases, and 4 bases stayed unmatched. The V gene's germline CDR1 is MNHEY and CDR2 SVGAGI. The CDR3 extends over 15 amino acids. The CDR3 DNA sequence: TGTGCCAGCAGTTACTCCGGGACAGCTAAAGAGACCCAGTACTTC. Its translation is CASSYSGTAKETQYF.

In its sample, this clonotype was seen many times. CDR3 nucleotides: TGTGCCAGCAGTTACGCGCGGACGGGCAACAATGAGCAGTTCTTC. It yields the protein CASSYARTGNNEQFF. The chain joins TRBV6-5 to TRBJ2-1, with D unclear. The CDR3 has 15 amino acids. The V and J ends lost 2 bases and 5 bases respectively, with 13 bases between them. CDR1 and CDR2 (germline): MNHEY, SVGAGI.

This clonotype appeared many times. The V and J genes are TRBV7-2 and TRBJ2-7; D remains ambiguous. The CDR3 runs to 14 residues. Trimming pared 1 base from V and 0 bases from J, leaving 7 bases between. The germline V gene has CDR1 SGHTA and CDR2 FQGNSA. In DNA form, the CDR3 reads TGTGCCAGCAGCTTAGTCGGGCCCTCCTACGAGCAGTACTTC. The encoded protein is CASSLVGPSYEQYF.

This clonotype was counted ten times or more. V gene TRBV5-1 combines with J gene TRBJ2-1; TRBD1 matches 9 bases. The CDR3 extends over 14 amino acids. Germline CDR1 SGHRS, CDR2 YFSETQ. The ends lost 2 bases at V and 8 bases at J; junction bases unmatched: 5. In DNA form, the CDR3 reads TGCGCCAGCAGCTTTGGGACAGGGTATCATGAGCAGTTCTTC. This translates into CASSFGTGYHEQFF.

This clonotype was found many times. This chain connects TRBV4-1 to TRBJ2-1; D ambiguous. Trimming left V 4 bases short and J 5 bases short, with 9 bases between. Germline V gene lookup returns CDR1 MGHRA and CDR2 YSYEKL. This CDR3 region has 13 residues. CDR3 protein: CASSLIMNNEQFF. The CDR3 DNA sequence: TGCGCCAGCAGCCTGATTATGAACAATGAGCAGTTCTTC.

This clonotype was seen many times. The V call is TRBV5-5, the J call TRBJ1-4, with no clear D. Germline CDR1 and CDR2: SGHKS and YYEKEE (reference sequence). This CDR3 contains 14 residues. V shed 6 bases and J shed 0 bases, with 9 bases lying between them. For the CDR3, the DNA is TGTGCCAGCACCTGGCGGGCAACTAATGAAAAACTGTTTTTT. Its protein is CASTWRATNEKLFF.